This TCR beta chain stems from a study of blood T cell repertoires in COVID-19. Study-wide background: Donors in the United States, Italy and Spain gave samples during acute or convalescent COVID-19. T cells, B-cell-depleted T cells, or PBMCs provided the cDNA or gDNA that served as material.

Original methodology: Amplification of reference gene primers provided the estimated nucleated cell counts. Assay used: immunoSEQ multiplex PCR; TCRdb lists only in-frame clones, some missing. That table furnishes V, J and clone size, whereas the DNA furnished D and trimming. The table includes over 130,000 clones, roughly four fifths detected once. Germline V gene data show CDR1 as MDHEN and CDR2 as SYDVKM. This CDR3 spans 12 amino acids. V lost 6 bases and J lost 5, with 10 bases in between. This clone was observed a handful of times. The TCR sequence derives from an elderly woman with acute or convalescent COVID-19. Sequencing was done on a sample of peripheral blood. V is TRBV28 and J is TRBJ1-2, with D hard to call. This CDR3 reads CASRTPGYGYTF. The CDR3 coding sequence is TGTGCCAGCAGGACCCCGGGGTATGGCTACACCTTC.